This T cell receptor beta chain emerged from a study of blood T cell repertoires in COVID-19. At the level of the study: The samples span acute and convalescent COVID-19 from the United States, Italy and Spain.

V trimming: 0 bases; J trimming: 3 bases; junction bases outside the gene matches: 8. The CDR3 is made up of 17 amino acids. Germline-derived CDR1 and CDR2 are LNHDA and SQIVND (reference sequence). Only in-frame clones appear in the TCRdb table, and some are missing; sequencing was by immunoSEQ multiplex PCR. The sample shows approximately 230,000 clones, 88% of them seen only once. The sequenced material came from peripheral blood. The chain links TRBV19 to TRBJ1-5, with 7 bases identical to TRBD1. The sequence was collected from a woman aged 30 to 39 with COVID-19, enrolled during active disease. Written as DNA, the CDR3 is TGTGCCAGTAGTATAGAGGGGGACAGTCAACTCAATCAGCCCCAGCATTTT. This sequence encodes CASSIEGDSQLNQPQHF.